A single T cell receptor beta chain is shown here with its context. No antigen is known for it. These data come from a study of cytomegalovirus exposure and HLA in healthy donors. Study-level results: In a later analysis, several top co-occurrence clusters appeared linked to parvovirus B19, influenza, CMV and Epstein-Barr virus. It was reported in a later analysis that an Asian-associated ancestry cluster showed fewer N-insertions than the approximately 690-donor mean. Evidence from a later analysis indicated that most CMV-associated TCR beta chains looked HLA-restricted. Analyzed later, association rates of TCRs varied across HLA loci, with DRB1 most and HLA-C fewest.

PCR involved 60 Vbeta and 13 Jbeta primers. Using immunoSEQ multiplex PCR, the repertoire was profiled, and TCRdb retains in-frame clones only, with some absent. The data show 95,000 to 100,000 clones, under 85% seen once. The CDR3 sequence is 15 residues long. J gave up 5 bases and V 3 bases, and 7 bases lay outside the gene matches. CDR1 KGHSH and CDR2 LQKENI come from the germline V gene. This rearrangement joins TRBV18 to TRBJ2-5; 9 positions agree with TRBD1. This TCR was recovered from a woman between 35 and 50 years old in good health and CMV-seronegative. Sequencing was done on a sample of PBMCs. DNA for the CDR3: TGTGCCAGCTCACCCCGGGACAGGGTGACGGAGACCCAGTACTTC. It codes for CASSPRDRVTETQYF. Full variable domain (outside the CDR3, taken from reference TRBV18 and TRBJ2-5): NAGVMQNPRHLVRRRGQEARLRCSPMKGHSHVYWYRQLPEEGLKFMVYLQKENIIDESGMPKERFSAEFPKEGPSILRIQQVVRGDSAAYFCASSPRDRVTETQYFGPGTRLLVL.